This T cell receptor (beta chain) was documented in a study of blood T cell repertoires in COVID-19 (dated by TCRdb to 2020 to 2022). Study-level background: The collaborator samples originated in the United States, Italy and Spain and spanned the acute and convalescent phases of COVID-19. The prospective study material was composed of cDNA or gDNA derived from T cells, B-cell-depleted T cells, or PBMCs. The dataset comprised deeply sampled blood TCRbeta repertoires from subjects exposed to, actively infected with, or recovered from COVID-19. The repertoires were made available in a free public database intended to serve as a resource for research on the immune response to SARS-CoV-2. Samples were obtained from the ongoing ImmuneRACE study (first 160 participants) and from over 1,000 subjects provided by 6 global collaborators. A de-identified subject ID, COVID-19 status, age in years and sex were almost always included in the sample metadata. Where available, HLA class I and class II types were obtained from metadata supplied by the sample provider rather than from assay-based typing. The research as a whole found: How much clinical and demographic metadata was included differed by source and by participant, and the metadata was provided uncurated.

Participants in the prospective study were aged roughly 18 to 89 years, lived in 20 to 25 United States geographic areas, and enrolled through a virtual design. Cohort assignment in the prospective study relied on participant-reported clinical history from a screening survey and a study questionnaire. Mobile phlebotomists in the prospective study collected whole blood, serum and a nasopharyngeal or oropharyngeal swab from every participant. Prospective study participants could optionally give additional blood draws and questionnaires over an approximately two-month period. Prospective study blood samples were shipped either frozen or at room temperature before DNA extraction. The immunoSEQ Assay, a bias-controlled multiplex PCR, was used to amplify TCRbeta CDR3 regions from genomic DNA. The authors' analysis ran thus. Nucleated cell counts per sample were estimated from amplification of reference gene primers within the assay. To quantify the absolute abundance of each unique TCRbeta CDR3 rearrangement, sequence reads were collapsed and filtered. For each sample, productive Simpson clonality was calculated as the square root of Simpson's diversity index over productive rearrangements. In its TCRdb copy, this immuneACCESS table keeps in-frame sequences only and misses some clones. Where compared with another copy, unresolved V genes explain less than half of these, and the others have no known cause. V and J calls and clone size are given by that table; D and trimming were obtained from the DNA. Recorded for this sample are 270,000 or so clones; approximately 91% of them occurred a single time. The ten largest clonotypes hold about 2.1% of the sample.

From its cysteine to its phenylalanine, the CDR3 spans 12 amino acids. CDR3 DNA only is kept here, 36 bases in frame from base 1. CDR1 SGHRS and CDR2 YFSETQ were looked up in the germline V gene. Deletion took 2 bases off V and 5 bases off J, with a span of 5 bases between the germline ends. Concerning this clone itself: The specificity of this receptor is unknown. No base quality information exists; no much larger clone differs at one position.

This TCR came from a woman aged 40 to 55 with acute COVID-19. The sample consisted of PBMCs or T cells enriched from blood (not recorded which). The chain is encoded by TRBV5-1 joined to TRBJ2-1; a confident D gene designation cannot be given. The DNA is TGCGCCAGCAGCTTTCAAAACAATGAGCAGTTCTTC. Its protein reads: CASSFQNNEQFF.